These 26 T cell receptor beta chains were sequenced from one sample in a study of cytomegalovirus exposure and HLA in healthy donors. Sequencing used immunoSEQ multiplex PCR; TCRdb keeps in-frame clones, though not all of them. The table includes some 150,000 clones, less than 90% detected once. The source material was PBMCs. The source of these receptors is a woman aged 18-35 years in good health and CMV-seropositive.

This clone was counted between two and nine times. The gene calls are TRBV5-1 and TRBJ2-7; 9 bases are a match to TRBD2. The CDR3 has 15 amino acids. Germline V gene lookup returns CDR1 SGHRS and CDR2 YFSETQ. Trimming took 4 bases from V and 5 from J; bases not matched to a gene: 10. CDR3 in DNA: TGCGCCAGCAGCGTGCTAGCGGGACCTCCCAACGAGCAGTACTTC. This codes for CASSVLAGPPNEQYF.

The chain combines TRBV7-2 with TRBJ1-4; a weak D match, TRBD1 (5 bases). V was clipped by 6 bases and J by 8 bases, with 16 bases between them. The CDR3 has 14 amino acids. CDR1 is SGHTA and CDR2 is FQGNSA in the germline V gene. DNA of the CDR3: TGTGCCAGCAGGGATACAGGACAAGAAGAAAAACTGTTTTTT. Protein: CASRDTGQEEKLFF.

The rearrangement uses TRBV29-1 and TRBJ2-7; D perhaps matches TRBD2 (5 bases). V lost 4 bases, J lost 3 bases, and 10 bases lay in between. CDR1 and CDR2 (germline): SQVTM, ANQGSEA. This CDR3 comprises 12 residues. CDR3 nucleotide sequence: TGCAGCGTTGGGGAAACTAGCTACGAGCAGTACTTC. Its translation is CSVGETSYEQYF.

The V and J genes are TRBV11-2 and TRBJ2-3; D uncertain. CDR1 is SGHAT and CDR2 is FQNNGV in the germline V gene. The length of the CDR3 is 14 residues. Trimming took 3 bases from V and 2 from J, leaving 9 bases between them. The CDR3 DNA sequence: TGTGCCAGCAGCTTTCCGGGTTTCACAGATACGCAGTATTTT. It specifies CASSFPGFTDTQYF.

There are a few counts of this clone. The chain combines TRBV11-3 with TRBJ2-7; D is ambiguous. Trimming shortened V by 4 bases and J by 3 bases, and 4 bases separated the two germline ends. CDR1 is SGHNT and CDR2 is YENEEA in the germline V gene. The CDR3 is 11 residues long. DNA for the CDR3: TGTGCCAGCAGCTCCCACTACGAGCAGTACTTC. Its protein product is CASSSHYEQYF.

This chain connects TRBV5-1 to TRBJ1-1, with 7 bases aligning to TRBD1. The germline gives CDR1 SGHRS, CDR2 YFSETQ. The CDR3 has 15 residues. Losses at the gene ends were 2 bases for V and 4 bases for J; bases not matched to a gene: 8. CDR3 sequence (DNA): TGCGCCAGCAGCTTACCGACAGGGAGAAGCACTGAAGCTTTCTTT. This codes for CASSLPTGRSTEAFF.

V gene TRBV6-4 combines with J gene TRBJ2-2; D might be TRBD1 (5 bases). Germline V gives CDR1 MRHNA, CDR2 SNTAGT. The CDR3 has 18 amino acids. Trimming pared 4 bases from V and 0 bases from J, leaving 18 bases between. The DNA of the CDR3 is TGTGCCAGCAGTGCAGAGCTTGGGCAGGGCTCGAACACCGGGGAGCTGTTTTTT. Amino acid sequence: CASSAELGQGSNTGELFF.

Details on this clone: The sample contains more than one DNA sequence encoding this CDR3. V and J are TRBV7-9 and TRBJ2-7, with 7 bases lining up with TRBD1. The CDR3 covers 12 residues. The ends lost 5 bases at V and 5 bases at J; junction bases unmatched: 3. CDR1 and CDR2 (germline): SEHNR, FQNEAQ (reference sequence). The DNA for the CDR3 is TGTGCCAGCAGCCGAACAGGGGACGAGCAGTACTTC. As protein: CASSRTGDEQYF.

The chain links TRBV19 to TRBJ2-2; D unclear. The V and J ends lost 6 bases and 0 bases respectively, with 5 bases between them. CDR1 and CDR2 from the germline V gene are LNHDA and SQIVND (reference sequence). The CDR3 spans 13 residues. The CDR3 DNA reads as TGTGCCAGTAGCCGAGCGAACACCGGGGAGCTGTTTTTT. Protein: CASSRANTGELFF.

The genes are TRBV5-1 and TRBJ2-7, with 9 bases identical to TRBD2. V was pared by 0 bases and J by 13 bases, with 11 bases of the junction left unmatched. CDR1 is SGHRS and CDR2 is YFSETQ in the germline V gene. There are 14 residues in the CDR3. CDR3 nucleotides: TGCGCCAGCAGCTTGGGGTTAGCGGGAGACGAGGTATACTTC. It is translated as CASSLGLAGDEVYF.

The chain couples TRBV6-1 to TRBJ1-2; no reliable D call. The CDR3 totals 14 residues. The germline gives CDR1 MNHNS, CDR2 SASEGT. V dropped 5 bases and J dropped 6 bases, with 16 bases sitting between them. CDR3 coding DNA: TGTGCCAGCAGTTCTACCCTCTTTTTGGATGGCTACACCTTC. Residues: CASSSTLFLDGYTF.

The genes are TRBV6-5 and TRBJ1-3, with 7 bases aligning to TRBD1. The ends lost 6 bases at V and 4 bases at J; junction bases unmatched: 6. CDR1 is MNHEY, CDR2 SVGAGI, per germline. The CDR3 loop spans 14 amino acids. This CDR3 is CASSQTGWGNTIYF. In nucleotides, the CDR3 is TGTGCCAGCAGCCAGACAGGGTGGGGAAACACCATATATTTT.

The V gene is TRBV11-1, the J gene TRBJ2-7; 8 bases are a match to TRBD1. This CDR3 is built from 15 residues. With V trimmed by 2 bases and J by 3 bases, 6 bases remained unmatched. Germline assignment: CDR1 SGHAT and CDR2 FQDESV (reference sequence). Here the CDR3 reads CASSLLTGGFYEQYF. CDR3 nucleotide sequence: TGTGCCAGCAGCTTACTCACAGGGGGGTTCTACGAGCAGTACTTC.

This chain links TRBV19 with TRBJ2-1; D possibly corresponds to TRBD2 (5 bases). This CDR3 has 13 amino acids. With 6 bases removed from V and 5 bases from J, the gap between germline ends came to 11 bases. Germline CDR1 LNHDA, CDR2 SQIVND (reference sequence). The CDR3 loop is CASSRGRNNEQFF. The DNA of the CDR3 is TGTGCCAGTAGCAGAGGGCGCAACAATGAGCAGTTCTTC.

This chain uses TRBV19 with TRBJ2-7; D gene uncertain. V gave up 1 base and J gave up 4 bases, with 11 bases separating them. Germline V gene lookup returns CDR1 LNHDA and CDR2 SQIVND (reference sequence). There are 14 residues in the CDR3. The CDR3 spells CASSIAVAMYEQYF. The CDR3 nucleotides read TGTGCCAGTAGTATAGCGGTAGCTATGTACGAGCAGTACTTC. Drawing the rest from reference TRBV19 and TRBJ2-7, the complete variable domain is DGGITQSPKYLFRKEGQNVTLSCEQNLNHDAMYWYRQDPGQGLRLIYYSQIVNDFQKGDIAEGYSVSREKKESFPLTVTSAQKNPTAFYLCASSIAVAMYEQYFGPGTRLTVT.

This chain uses TRBV10-3 with TRBJ1-1; 9 bases are a match to TRBD1. With 6 bases clipped from V and 1 base from J, the junction kept 0 bases outside the gene matches. The germline CDR1 and CDR2 sequences are ENHRY and SYGVKD. CDR3 length equals 13 residues. The CDR3 DNA is TGTGCCATCAGACAGGGGGCGAACACTGAAGCTTTCTTT. Translation: CAIRQGANTEAFF.

The chain combines TRBV5-4 with TRBJ2-5, with 10 bases lining up with TRBD1. CDR1 is SGHNT, CDR2 YYREEE, per germline (reference sequence). The CDR3 runs 15 residues. With 4 bases clipped from V and 4 bases from J, the junction kept 7 bases outside the gene matches. DNA of the CDR3: TGTGCCAGCAGCGACGGGACAGGGGTTAGAGAGACCCAGTACTTC. Residues: CASSDGTGVRETQYF.

The CDR3 region has the DNA TGTGCCATCAGCCGACAGGACTCTGGAAACACCATATATTTT. Encoded protein: CAISRQDSGNTIYF. The rearrangement links TRBV10-3 to TRBJ1-3, with D perhaps TRBD1 (6 bases). Germline CDR1 ENHRY, CDR2 SYGVKD. Trimming stripped 6 bases from V and 0 bases from J, with 9 bases between. CDR3 length equals 14 residues.

V gene TRBV6-5 combines with J gene TRBJ1-5; weak D call: TRBD1 (6 bases). Germline V CDR1 and CDR2: MNHEY, SVGAGI. V lost 6 bases to trimming and J lost 5 bases, with 14 bases between them. The length of the CDR3 is 14 residues. The CDR3 nucleotides are TGTGCCAGCAGATTACAGGGATGGGATCAGCCCCAGCATTTT. Protein sequence: CASRLQGWDQPQHF.

The chain recombines TRBV10-1 with TRBJ2-7; maybe TRBD1 (5 bases). Germline CDR1 WNHNN, CDR2 SYGVQD (reference sequence). The CDR3 runs to 14 residues. The V gene lost 2 bases and the J gene lost 6 bases, with 14 bases spanning the gap. CDR3 bases: TGCGCCAGCAGTGAGACCCTGACAGCGTCCGAGCAGTACTTC. This gives the protein CASSETLTASEQYF.

The chain's CDR3 is CASSLGQGTTYEQYF. The CDR3 nucleotides are TGCGCCAGCAGCTTGGGGCAGGGTACCACTTACGAGCAGTACTTC. V gene TRBV5-1 combines with J gene TRBJ2-7, with D perhaps TRBD1 (5 bases). Per the germline V gene, CDR1 is SGHRS and CDR2 is YFSETQ. The CDR3 runs 15 residues. Trimming cost V 0 bases and J 4 bases, with 14 bases left between them.

The chain links TRBV25-1 to TRBJ2-1; 9 bases match TRBD2. From germline, CDR1 is MGHDK and CDR2 SYGVNS. CDR3 size: 14 residues. The J segment lost 3 bases and the V segment lost 6 bases, leaving 3 bases of the junction unmatched. The CDR3 region is CASRASGNYNEQFF. CDR3 bases: TGTGCCAGCAGGGCTAGCGGGAACTACAATGAGCAGTTCTTC.

The chain carries TRBV2 and TRBJ1-4; D gene ambiguous. Germline CDR1 is SNHLY and CDR2 is FYNNEI. Trimming shortened V by 10 bases and J by 7 bases, and 16 bases separated the two germline ends. The CDR3 contains 13 residues. CDR3 in DNA: TGTGCCATCGCGCCCCATTCCGGTGAAAAACTGTTTTTT. This codes for CAIAPHSGEKLFF.

The rearrangement links TRBV30 to TRBJ2-7; 7 bases are a match to TRBD1. Germline V gives CDR1 GTSNPN, CDR2 SVGIG (reference sequence). This CDR3 region has 16 residues. V was pared by 0 bases and J by 2 bases, with 10 bases of the junction left unmatched. CDR3 region: CAWSVLRGRRAYEQYF. The CDR3 bases are TGTGCCTGGAGTGTACTTAGGGGGCGCCGGGCCTACGAGCAGTACTTC.

The V and J genes are TRBV2 and TRBJ2-1, with 11 positions matching TRBD2. Germline V CDR1 and CDR2: SNHLY, FYNNEI. The CDR3 runs to 16 residues. V trimming: 6 bases; J trimming: 9 bases; junction bases outside the gene matches: 13. The DNA of the CDR3 is TGTGCCAGCAGCGCACCGGGACTAGCGGATGCGGGTGAGCAGTTCTTC. The encoded protein is CASSAPGLADAGEQFF.

The V call is TRBV4-1, the J call TRBJ2-3, with a possible D match to TRBD2 (5 bases). This CDR3 is built from 15 residues. Germline CDR1 reads MGHRA; CDR2 reads YSYEKL. V was pared by 4 bases and J by 1 base, with 12 bases between. The CDR3 reads CASSLSRGRTDTQYF. For the CDR3, the DNA is TGCGCCAGCAGCCTGTCACGGGGTCGCACAGATACGCAGTATTTT.